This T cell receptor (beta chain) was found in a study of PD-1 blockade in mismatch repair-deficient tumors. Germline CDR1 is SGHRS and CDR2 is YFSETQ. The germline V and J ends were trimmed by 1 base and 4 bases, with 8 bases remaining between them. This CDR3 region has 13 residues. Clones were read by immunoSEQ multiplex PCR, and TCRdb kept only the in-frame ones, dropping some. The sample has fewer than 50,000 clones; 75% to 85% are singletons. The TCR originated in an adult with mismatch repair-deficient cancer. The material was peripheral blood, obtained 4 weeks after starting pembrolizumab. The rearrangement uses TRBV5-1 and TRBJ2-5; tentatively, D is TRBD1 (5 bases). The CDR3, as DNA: TGCGCCAGCAGCTTGAACAGGCGAGAGACCCAGTACTTC. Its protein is CASSLNRRETQYF.